Below, 9 T cell receptor beta chains from the same sample are listed, as sequenced in a study of control samples from healthy donors and cancer patients. Profiled with immunoSEQ multiplex PCR; TCRdb holds only in-frame clones, not every one. The data contain about 230,000 clones, about 80% of them seen just once; the ten biggest clones take up roughly 15%. The sequenced material came from PBMCs. Receptor source: a woman in her sixties or seventies with lung cancer.

The chain recombines TRBV18 with TRBJ1-1; D uncertain. This CDR3 contains 15 residues. Trimming stripped 5 bases from V and 1 base from J, with 14 bases between. Per germline, CDR1 KGHSH and CDR2 LQKENI. In nucleotides, the CDR3 is TGTGCCAGCTCAACAGTCTTAGGCGGGAACACTGAAGCTTTCTTT. Translating it yields CASSTVLGGNTEAFF.

This clone was seen more than once but under ten times. The chain links TRBV5-1 to TRBJ1-2; D may be TRBD1 (5 bases). CDR1 is SGHRS, CDR2 YFSETQ, per germline. V was shortened by 3 bases and J by 3 bases, with 18 bases between the two germline ends. The CDR3 totals 16 residues. CDR3 bases: TGCGCCAGCAGCTCGGGACGGGCCTCGGCTTACTATGGCTACACCTTC. Translation: CASSSGRASAYYGYTF.

The J gene is TRBJ2-7, the V gene TRBV11-3; 8 bases line up with TRBD1. Germline V lookup: CDR1 SGHNT, CDR2 YENEEA. The trim removed 5 bases at V and 3 bases at J, leaving 6 bases unmatched. The CDR3 contains 14 residues. The CDR3 region has the DNA TGTGCCAGCAGCACGGGGACAGGCAGCTACGAGCAGTACTTC. Translated, it gives CASSTGTGSYEQYF.

V gene TRBV21-1 combines with J gene TRBJ1-5; the table's D call, TRBD1, was not checked against the DNA. TRBV21-1 is marked as a pseudogene. This CDR3 comprises 15 residues. CDR3 residues: CASSKPPTGNQPQHF. For the CDR3, the DNA is TGTGCCAGCAGCAAACCCCCGACAGGCAATCAGCCCCAGCATTTT.

V and J are TRBV19 and TRBJ1-5, with D tentatively TRBD1 (6 bases). Germline loops: CDR1 LNHDA, CDR2 SQIVND (reference sequence). The length of the CDR3 is 14 residues. The germline V and J ends were trimmed by 4 bases and 6 bases, with 13 bases remaining between them. This chain's CDR3 is CASSTVAGVQPQHF. CDR3 in DNA: TGTGCCAGTAGTACGGTTGCAGGGGTTCAGCCCCAGCATTTT.

The rearrangement uses TRBV9 and TRBJ2-1, with D perhaps TRBD2 (5 bases). Germline lookup yields CDR1 SGDLS and CDR2 YYNGEE. This CDR3 has 11 amino acids. Trimming stripped 5 bases from V and 8 bases from J, with 8 bases between. CDR3 protein: CASSGLDEQFF. The CDR3 nucleotides are TGTGCCAGCAGTGGACTCGATGAGCAGTTCTTC.

The rearrangement uses TRBV2 and TRBJ1-6; 9 bases line up with TRBD1. The germline V gene encodes CDR1 SNHLY and CDR2 FYNNEI. The CDR3 spans 15 residues. V trimming: 9 bases; J trimming: 9 bases; junction bases outside the gene matches: 12. CDR3 in DNA: TGTGCCAGTTTAAGACTACAGGGGGCGCTTTCACCCCTCCACTTT. Protein: CASLRLQGALSPLHF.

J is TRBJ1-5 and V is TRBV5-5; TRBD1 agrees at 7 bases. The CDR3 runs to 14 residues. The germline V gene has CDR1 SGHKS and CDR2 YYEKEE (reference sequence). Losses at the gene ends were 1 base for V and 7 bases for J; bases not matched to a gene: 5. The chain's CDR3 is CASSLSGGGQPQHF. In DNA, the CDR3 is TGTGCCAGCAGCTTGTCAGGGGGTGGCCAGCCCCAGCATTTT.

The chain combines TRBV19 with TRBJ1-1, with 8 bases fitting TRBD1. There are 15 residues in the CDR3. V lost 6 bases, J lost 4 bases, and 10 bases stayed unmatched. Germline V gene data show CDR1 as LNHDA and CDR2 as SQIVND (reference sequence). For the CDR3, the DNA is TGTGCCAGTAGAAACAGGGGGACTCGGACCACTGAAGCTTTCTTT. It specifies CASRNRGTRTTEAFF.